This TCR beta chain emerged from a study of blood T cell repertoires in COVID-19 (dated by TCRdb to 2020 to 2021). Regarding the study in general: Samples from collaborators originated in the United States, Italy and Spain and spanned both the acute and convalescent phases of COVID-19. The material from the prospective study consisted of cDNA or gDNA derived from T cells, B-cell-depleted T cells, or PBMCs. The dataset comprised deeply sampled blood TCRbeta repertoires from subjects exposed to, actively infected with, or recovered from COVID-19. The repertoires were released in a freely available public database intended as a resource for research on the immune response to SARS-CoV-2. The samples were drawn from the first 160 participants of the ongoing ImmuneRACE study and from 1,254 subjects provided by 6 global collaborators. The sample metadata nearly always contained a de-identified subject ID, COVID-19 status, age in years and sex. Where available, HLA class I and class II types were taken from metadata supplied by the sample provider and were not determined by assay-based typing. Results and caveats for the whole study, not just this receptor: How much clinical and demographic metadata was included differed by source and by participant, and the metadata was provided uncurated.

This clone was seen a single time. Its antigen remains undetermined. There are no base qualities to consult, and no much larger clone falls within one base. Collaborating institutions collected whole blood in K2EDTA tubes following their own protocols. For TCRbeta analysis, collaborators shipped samples as frozen whole blood, isolated PBMCs, or DNA extracted from either of those sample types. TCRbeta CDR3 regions were amplified from genomic DNA by means of the immunoSEQ Assay, a bias-controlled multiplex PCR. On the authors' methods: The number of nucleated cells in each sample was estimated by amplification of reference gene primers within the assay. To quantify the absolute abundance of each unique TCRbeta CDR3 rearrangement, sequence reads were collapsed and filtered. For each sample, productive Simpson clonality was calculated as the square root of Simpson's diversity index over productive rearrangements. TCRdb took over this immuneACCESS table, retaining in-frame rearrangements with V and J assigned. Such tables are incomplete; in checked studies, under half of the missing clones stem from an unresolved V gene, and the remainder is unexplained. V and J calls and clone size are as listed in that table; D and trimming were resolved from the DNA. The sample table records over 100,000 clones; 80% to 85% of these occur just once. Approximately 0.77% of the sample is taken by the ten largest.

As encoded in the germline V gene, CDR1 is SNHLY while CDR2 is FYNNEI. Relative to germline, V is missing 4 bases and J is missing 1 base, with 3 bases of the junction outside any gene match. The CDR3 starts with the cysteine, ends with the phenylalanine, and has 15 residues. Of the read, only the CDR3 DNA is kept; its 45 bases are in frame from base 1. This TCR was sampled from an older woman with acute or convalescent COVID-19. The V and J segments used are TRBV2 and TRBJ1-1, and 10 junction bases match TRBD1. The sample was peripheral blood. The CDR3 has the sequence CASSGGTGANTEAFF. At the DNA level, the sequence is TGTGCCAGCAGTGGGGGGACAGGGGCGAACACTGAAGCTTTCTTT.